Following are 14 T cell receptor beta chains from one sample sequenced in a study of radiation and T cells in renal cell carcinoma. Documented time point: blood 4 weeks post-SBRT, at nephrectomy. Noted treatment: 15 Gy SBRT to primary tumor, nephrectomy 4 weeks later. Here immunoSEQ multiplex PCR was the method, and the copy in TCRdb shows in-frame clones only, minus some. The table has tens of thousands of clones, less than 85% seen once. The sequencing used blood, collected from a patient whose treatment included radiotherapy and nephrectomy. Every receptor here comes from a woman aged 60-75 years with renal cell carcinoma.

V gene TRBV6-6 combines with J gene TRBJ2-3; D perhaps matches TRBD2 (6 bases). Germline V gives CDR1 MNHNY, CDR2 SVGAGI (reference sequence). The CDR3 is made up of 15 amino acids. Trimming shortened V by 0 bases and J by 6 bases, and 13 bases separated the two germline ends. DNA for the CDR3: TGTGCCAGCAGTTACTCGCTAGCGCGACGGGATACGCAGTATTTT. It is translated as CASSYSLARRDTQYF.

The CDR3 bases are TGTGCCAGCAGGAAATCGGGGGGAACCGATAATTCACCCCTCCACTTT. Amino acids: CASRKSGGTDNSPLHF. The V and J genes are TRBV25-1 and TRBJ1-6, with D perhaps TRBD1 (5 bases). CDR1 and CDR2 from the germline V gene are MGHDK and SYGVNS. Between the trimmed V and J ends, which lost 6 bases and 5 bases, there was a span of 17 bases. This CDR3 spans 16 amino acids. Variable domain in full (rest from reference TRBV25-1 and TRBJ1-6): EADIYQTPRYLVIGTGKKITLECSQTMGHDKMYWYQQDPGMELHLIHYSYGVNSTEKGDLSSESTVSRIRTEHFPLTLESARPSHTSQYLCASRKSGGTDNSPLHFGNGTRLTVT.

The sample holds a few counts of this clone. The chain employs TRBV5-1 and TRBJ2-5; the D is unclear. The CDR3 is 12 residues long. CDR1 is SGHRS and CDR2 is YFSETQ in the germline V gene. Trimming took off 0 bases at V and 5 bases at J, with 5 bases between the two ends. The CDR3: CASSLGWETQYF. The CDR3 DNA reads as TGCGCCAGCAGCTTGGGTTGGGAGACCCAGTACTTC.

The rearrangement uses TRBV10-3 and TRBJ1-5; the D gene is possibly TRBD1 (5 bases). Germline V gives CDR1 ENHRY, CDR2 SYGVKD. Trimming took 4 bases from V and 4 from J, leaving 14 bases between them. This CDR3 is 15 amino acids long. CDR3 DNA sequence: TGTGCCATCAGTGGCGGAGTGGCAGGGAATCAGCCCCAGCATTTT. Amino acids: CAISGGVAGNQPQHF.

This clone was found a few times. The chain joins TRBV5-1 to TRBJ1-1, with a possible D match to TRBD1 (6 bases). The germline CDR1 and CDR2 sequences are SGHRS and YFSETQ. The CDR3 has 13 residues. V lost 4 bases and J lost 5, with 12 bases in between. The CDR3 loop is CASSPDSLTEAFF. DNA of the CDR3: TGCGCCAGCAGCCCGGACAGTTTGACTGAAGCTTTCTTT. Full variable domain (outside the CDR3, taken from reference TRBV5-1 and TRBJ1-1): KAGVTQTPRYLIKTRGQQVTLSCSPISGHRSVSWYQQTPGQGLQFLFEYFSETQRNKGNFPGRFSGRQFSNSRSEMNVSTLELGDSALYLCASSPDSLTEAFFGQGTRLTVV.

This clone was found a few times. CDR3 bases: TGTGCCTGGAGTGTAAGCGGGGGCCCGGCCAAAAACATTCAGTACTTC. Translation gives CAWSVSGGPAKNIQYF. The chain has TRBV30 and TRBJ2-4; 8 nucleotides match TRBD2. The V gene's germline CDR1 is GTSNPN and CDR2 SVGIG (reference sequence). The CDR3 is made up of 16 amino acids. Trimming cost V 0 bases and J 1 base; bases outside gene matches: 5.

The gene calls are TRBV4-1 and TRBJ2-3; 9 nucleotides agree with TRBD2. The V segment lost 4 bases and the J segment 2 bases; nucleotides outside the gene matches: 13. CDR3 length: 18 residues. The V gene's germline CDR1 is MGHRA and CDR2 YSYEKL. The DNA of the CDR3 is TGCGCCAGCAGCCCCCTTGCGGATAGCGGGGGACTCACAGATACGCAGTATTTT. The encoded protein is CASSPLADSGGLTDTQYF.

The chain uses TRBV2 and TRBJ2-1, with D hard to call. This CDR3 region has 18 residues. Germline lookup yields CDR1 SNHLY and CDR2 FYNNEI. Deletions cut 4 bases from V and 0 bases from J, with 19 bases between. The CDR3 loop reads CASSGMGWQYGSYNEQFF. The CDR3, as DNA: TGTGCCAGCAGTGGGATGGGGTGGCAGTACGGCTCCTACAATGAGCAGTTCTTC.

The CDR3 bases are TGTGCCAGCATATCGGGGGGCCGGCTCGGCGAGCAGTACTTC. Amino acid sequence: CASISGGRLGEQYF. The chain carries TRBV28 and TRBJ2-7, with D maybe TRBD2 (7 bases). Germline assignment: CDR1 MDHEN and CDR2 SYDVKM. With 7 bases removed from V and 6 bases from J, the gap between germline ends came to 19 bases. The CDR3 covers 14 residues. The full variable domain, in which reference TRBV28 and TRBJ2-7 provide the parts outside the CDR3, is DVKVTQSSRYLVKRTGEKVFLECVQDMDHENMFWYRQDPGLGLRLIYFSYDVKMKEKGDIPEGYSVSREKKERFSLILESASTNQTSMYLCASISGGRLGEQYFGPGTRLTVT.

This clone was counted a few times. The V gene is TRBV2, the J gene TRBJ1-1; possibly TRBD1 for D (5 bases). Per the germline V gene, CDR1 is SNHLY and CDR2 is FYNNEI. The CDR3 covers 13 residues. V lost 0 bases to trimming and J lost 5 bases, with 7 bases between them. CDR3 region: CASSEAGETEAFF. The CDR3 DNA is TGTGCCAGCAGTGAAGCGGGGGAAACTGAAGCTTTCTTT. Filled out from reference TRBV2 and TRBJ1-1, the complete variable domain reads EPEVTQTPSHQVTQMGQEVILRCVPISNHLYFYWYRQILGQKVEFLVSFYNNEISEKSEIFDDQFSVERPDGSNFTLKIRSTKLEDSAMYFCASSEAGETEAFFGQGTRLTVV.

The CDR3 loop is CASSESRENYEQYF. DNA for the CDR3: TGTGCCAGCAGTGAATCCCGGGAGAACTACGAGCAGTACTTC. The V and J genes are TRBV2 and TRBJ2-7; possible D gene TRBD2, 6 bases. This CDR3 is built from 14 residues. Germline V gives CDR1 SNHLY, CDR2 FYNNEI. Trimming stripped 2 bases from V and 3 bases from J, with 11 bases between. Full variable domain (outside the CDR3, taken from reference TRBV2 and TRBJ2-7): EPEVTQTPSHQVTQMGQEVILRCVPISNHLYFYWYRQILGQKVEFLVSFYNNEISEKSEIFDDQFSVERPDGSNFTLKIRSTKLEDSAMYFCASSESRENYEQYFGPGTRLTVT.

This clone was observed a single time. V gene TRBV5-1 combines with J gene TRBJ2-1, with 11 nucleotides matching TRBD2. The junction had 6 bases not matched to a gene; V was cut back by 4 bases and J by 6 bases. The CDR3 extends over 15 amino acids. In germline, CDR1 is SGHRS, CDR2 YFSETQ. The CDR3 DNA is TGCGCCAGCAGCCCGACTAGCGGGGTCGGCAATGAGCAGTTCTTC. Protein: CASSPTSGVGNEQFF.

The rearrangement joins TRBV21-1 to TRBJ2-7. TRBV21-1 is deemed a pseudogene. The CDR3 consists of 14 residues. The CDR3 coding sequence is TGTGCCAGCAGCTCTAGACGGGCTTTATACGAGCAGTACTTC. This gives the protein CASSSRRALYEQYF.

This sequence joins TRBV4-1 and TRBJ2-1; TRBD2 matches at 9 bases. The ends lost 4 bases at V and 4 bases at J; junction bases unmatched: 14. Germline V CDR1 and CDR2: MGHRA, YSYEKL. The CDR3 totals 18 residues. The CDR3 bases are TGCGCCAGCAGCCCGAAGTCAGGGAGCGGGGGGCCTTACAATGAGCAGTTCTTC. This codes for CASSPKSGSGGPYNEQFF.